One and the same sample provided the 21 T cell receptor beta chains below, sequenced in a study of molecular identifiers for immune sequencing clone quantification. TCRdb ran MiXCR on the PCR reads and lists one entry per CDR3 protein. The sample carries some 97,000 distinct CDR3 sequences, roughly a third recorded once. What was sequenced was naive CD8+ T cells from blood, with Jurkat cell RNA spiked in. The sample's subset: FACS-sorted CD8+CD4-CCR7+CD45RA+ naive T cells. These receptors were taken from a human donor in good health. Some libraries in this study had Jurkat cell RNA spiked in.

This clonotype was counted a single time. The chain is built from TRBV12-3 or TRBV12-4 and TRBJ2-1, with 13 bases aligning to TRBD2. The CDR3 is 18 residues long. The junction had 3 bases not matched to a gene; V was cut back by 0 bases and J by 1 base. Here the CDR3 reads CASSLARLAGGSYNEQFF. As DNA, the CDR3 is TGTGCCAGCAGTTTAGCGAGACTAGCGGGAGGTTCCTACAATGAGCAGTTCTTC.

Concerning this clonotype: It may be a read error: a sequence one base away is much more abundant. This chain connects TRBV6-2 or TRBV6-3 to TRBJ2-3; TRBD2 agrees at 11 bases. This CDR3 has 15 residues. Germline values: CDR1 MNHEY, CDR2 SVGEGT. The CDR3 reads CASSQTSGMPDSQYF. The CDR3 DNA reads TGTGCCAGCAGCCAGACTAGCGGGATGCCAGATTCGCAGTATTTT.

Note on this clonotype: A much more abundant neighbour one base away suggests this may be a read error. This chain links TRBV7-2 with TRBJ2-1; no clear D. The length of the CDR3 is 12 residues. Looked up from germline, CDR1 is SGHTA and CDR2 is FQGNSA. The CDR3: CASSNLFNEQLF. The CDR3 coding sequence is TGTGCCAGCAGCAACCTATTCAATGAGCAGCTCTTC.

The chain carries TRBV28 and TRBJ2-1; 10 bases agree with TRBD2. The CDR3 consists of 14 residues. With V trimmed by 8 bases and J by 3 bases, 4 bases remained unmatched. CDR1 is MDHEN and CDR2 is SYDVKM in the germline V gene. This CDR3 reads CASGGLAFYNEQFF. The DNA for the CDR3 is TGTGCCAGCGGGGGACTAGCGTTCTACAATGAGCAGTTCTTC.

CDR3: CASRQTRYWGREQYF. In DNA form, the CDR3 reads TGTGCCAGCAGACAGACCCGGTACTGGGGTCGAGAGCAGTACTTC. This sequence joins TRBV21-1 and TRBJ2-7; TRBD1, the table's D call, was not compared with the DNA. TRBV21-1 is annotated as a pseudogene. The length of the CDR3 is 15 residues.

This clonotype was counted between two and nine times. The V and J genes are TRBV5-1 and TRBJ1-1; D is perhaps TRBD1 (6 bases). Trimming took 1 base from V and 4 from J, leaving 11 bases between them. From germline, CDR1 is SGHRS and CDR2 YFSETQ. The CDR3 is 14 residues long. In nucleotides, the CDR3 is TGCGCCAGCAGCTTGACTGGGGGCGGCACTGAAGCTTTCTTT. Translating gives CASSLTGGGTEAFF. Filled out from reference TRBV5-1 and TRBJ1-1, the complete variable domain reads KAGVTQTPRYLIKTRGQQVTLSCSPISGHRSVSWYQQTPGQGLQFLFEYFSETQRNKGNFPGRFSGRQFSNSRSEMNVSTLELGDSALYLCASSLTGGGTEAFFGQGTRLTVV.

Comments on this clonotype: An end of the junction does not agree with germline; a read error may underlie this. V gene TRBV27 combines with J gene TRBJ2-7; 8 nucleotides match TRBD1. In germline, CDR1 is MNHEY, CDR2 SMNVEV (reference sequence). CDR3 size: 14 residues. In nucleotides, the CDR3 is TGTGCCAGCAGTTTCGCGGGACAGGAGTACGAGCGGTACTTC. Its translation: CASSFAGQEYERYF.

A note on this clonotype: Just one base apart from a much larger clone, this may be a read error. The rearrangement links TRBV4-1 to TRBJ2-3; maybe TRBD1 (5 bases). From germline, CDR1 is MGHRA and CDR2 YSYEKL. Trimming shortened V by 4 bases and J by 2 bases, and 16 bases separated the two germline ends. The CDR3 spans 16 residues. The CDR3 DNA reads as TGCGCCAGCAGCCCGGCTGGGGCGTCCCTCACAGATACGCAGTATTTT. Its translation is CASSPAGASLTDTQYF.

The sample holds a few counts of this clonotype. One end of the junction varies from germline; a read error may be responsible. J is TRBJ2-6 and V is TRBV28; 11 bases align to TRBD2. Looked up from germline, CDR1 is MDHEN and CDR2 is SYDVKM. The length of the CDR3 is 19 residues. This chain's CDR3 is CASSSGLAGGSSGATVLTF. The DNA for the CDR3 is TGTGCCAGCAGTTCGGGTCTAGCGGGGGGAAGCTCTGGGGCCACCGTCCTGACTTTC.

Ten or more counts support this clonotype. This chain uses TRBV12-3 or TRBV12-4 with TRBJ2-3, with 11 bases that match TRBD2. J gave up 6 bases and V 5 bases, and 19 bases lay outside the gene matches. The CDR3 has 19 residues. CDR3 sequence reads: CASSRDSPLAGALRDTQYF. CDR3 nucleotides: TGTGCCAGCAGTCGGGACTCACCACTAGCGGGAGCGCTAAGGGATACGCAGTATTTT.

The chain employs TRBV6-2 or TRBV6-3 and TRBJ1-5; 7 positions match TRBD1. Per the germline V gene, CDR1 is MNHEY and CDR2 is SVGEGT. The CDR3 has 13 amino acids. V gave up 6 bases and J gave up 6 bases; unmatched junction bases: 5. Here the CDR3 DNA reads TGTGCCAGCAGGGACAGGAGATTTCAGCCCCAGCATTTT. It is translated as CASRDRRFQPQHF.

In this sample, this clonotype turned up once. Sequence at one end of the junction differs from germline and may be a read error. This chain joins TRBV4-1 and TRBJ1-1, with no clear D. The CDR3 sequence is 13 residues long. CDR1 MGHRA and CDR2 YSYEKL come from the germline V gene. CDR3: CASRQDAGTDAFF. The CDR3 DNA follows: TGCGCCAGCCGCCAAGATGCGGGCACTGACGCTTTCTTT.

Remarks on this clonotype: This may be a read error, as it is one base from a much larger clone. The chain recombines TRBV6-6 with TRBJ2-3; 9 positions match TRBD1. This CDR3 contains 14 residues. Germline V lookup: CDR1 MNHNY, CDR2 SVGAGI (reference sequence). The CDR3 DNA follows: TGTGCCAGCAGATACTGGACAGGGGCAGATACGCAGTATTTT. Its translation: CASRYWTGADTQYF.

This clonotype was observed many times. J is TRBJ2-5 and V is TRBV29-1; the D gene is possibly TRBD1 (6 bases). Germline-derived CDR1 and CDR2 are SQVTM and ANQGSEA. The CDR3 runs 13 residues. The V gene lost 4 bases and the J gene lost 0 bases, with 9 bases spanning the gap. CDR3 in amino acids: CSVGGRNQETQYF. Written as DNA, the CDR3 is TGCAGCGTTGGGGGGCGCAACCAAGAGACCCAGTACTTC.

Ten or more counts support this clonotype. V gene TRBV14 combines with J gene TRBJ1-2; D is possibly TRBD1 (6 bases). Germline assignment: CDR1 SGHDN and CDR2 FVKESK. V lost 2 bases and J lost 3, with 16 bases in between. This CDR3 spans 16 amino acids. CDR3 in amino acids: CASSQFLAGDDYGYTF. The CDR3 DNA sequence: TGTGCCAGCAGCCAATTTTTGGCAGGGGACGACTATGGCTACACCTTC. Supplemented by reference TRBV14 and TRBJ1-2, the full variable domain reads EAGVTQFPSHSVIEKGQTVTLRCDPISGHDNLYWYRRVMGKEIKFLLHFVKESKQDESGMPNNRFLAERTGGTYSTLKVQPAELEDSGVYFCASSQFLAGDDYGYTFGSGTRLTVV.

Note on this clonotype: This may stem from a read error, because a much larger clone lies one nucleotide away. The chain employs TRBV3-1 and TRBJ2-7, with TRBD2 identical over 7 bases. The CDR3 totals 13 residues. The ends lost 4 bases at V and 2 bases at J; junction bases unmatched: 2. Germline CDR1 LGHDT, CDR2 YNNKEL (reference sequence). In DNA, the CDR3 is TGTGCCAGCAGCCGCGGACTAGCCTACGAGCAGTACTTC. Its protein product is CASSRGLAYEQYF.

The chain carries TRBV12-3 or TRBV12-4 and TRBJ2-2; no firm D call. CDR3 length equals 14 residues. Between the trimmed V and J ends, which lost 3 bases and 1 base, there was a span of 6 bases. CDR3 amino acids: CASSLQRNTGELFF. CDR3 DNA sequence: TGTGCCAGCAGTTTGCAGAGGAACACCGGGGAGCTGTTTTTT.

This CDR3 reads CASSPFGGEGNQPQHF. The DNA for the CDR3 is TGTGCCAGCTCACCATTTGGGGGTGAGGGCAATCAGCCCCAGCATTTT. This chain links TRBV18 with TRBJ1-5; a weak D match, TRBD1 (5 bases). V was cut by 2 bases and J by 2 bases, with 13 bases left in between. CDR1 KGHSH and CDR2 LQKENI come from the germline V gene. This CDR3 has 16 amino acids.

Notes on this clonotype: A much larger clone sits a single nucleotide away, making a read error possible. The chain's CDR3 is CASINYGPSTDTRYF. CDR3 nucleotide sequence: TGTGCCAGCATCAACTACGGTCCTAGCACAGATACGCGGTATTTT. This chain connects TRBV28 to TRBJ2-3; D possibly corresponds to TRBD2 (5 bases). The germline CDR1 and CDR2 sequences are MDHEN and SYDVKM. The length of the CDR3 is 15 residues.

With respect to this clonotype: One end of the junction is discordant with germline, which a read error may explain. The gene calls are TRBV3-1 and TRBJ2-5; D is perhaps TRBD1 (6 bases). Germline CDR1 LGHDT, CDR2 YNNKEL (reference sequence). The CDR3 spans 17 residues. Written as DNA, the CDR3 is TGTGCCAGCAGCCAAAGAACCGGGACACCGTACCAAGTGACCCAGTACTTC. Its translation: CASSQRTGTPYQVTQYF.

On this clonotype itself: A read error is likely, as this CDR3 ends without the conserved phenylalanine or tryptophan. The chain uses TRBV28 and TRBJ2-7; D may match TRBD1 or TRBD2 (6 bases each). The CDR3 is 15 amino acids. Germline V gene lookup returns CDR1 MDHEN and CDR2 SYDVKM. V lost 5 bases and J 7 bases, leaving 21 bases between the germline ends. CDR3 region: CASSKTGTPGREQYL. CDR3 nucleotides: TGTGCCAGCAGTAAGACCGGGACACCGGGGAGGGAGCAGTACCTC.